This section outlines one T cell receptor beta chain sequence together with its context. As yet, its antigen is unknown. This sample was taken from a study of blood T cells in healthy people across ages. Around 10 milliliters of peripheral blood were drawn from each donor. The total RNA that was extracted per sample amounted to at least 5.5 micrograms. Study outcomes and limitations: Conclusively comparing naive with antigen-experienced cells was impossible with unsorted PBMCs.

For the second PCR, which ran for roughly 6 to 11 cycles, a sample-barcoded 5' primer and a J-beta primer mix were used. The template-switch adaptor, which had 12 random nucleotides, put a tag on each cDNA molecule. TCRdb passed the 5' RACE reads through MiXCR, listing each CDR3 protein once. The data contain approximately 730,000 distinct CDR3 sequences, roughly 50% of them singletons. Trimming shortened V by 6 bases and J by 2 bases, and 23 bases separated the two germline ends. The CDR3 has 18 residues. Germline assignment: CDR1 SGHTA and CDR2 FQGNSA. The source of this sequence is a man older than 75 in good health. The chain combines TRBV7-2 with TRBJ2-1; D tentatively reads TRBD1 or TRBD2 (5 bases each). Material: blood. The CDR3 here is CASSLPGGGPLAYNEQFF. CDR3 DNA sequence: TGTGCCAGCAGTTTACCTGGGGGTGGGCCACTAGCCTACAATGAGCAGTTCTTC.